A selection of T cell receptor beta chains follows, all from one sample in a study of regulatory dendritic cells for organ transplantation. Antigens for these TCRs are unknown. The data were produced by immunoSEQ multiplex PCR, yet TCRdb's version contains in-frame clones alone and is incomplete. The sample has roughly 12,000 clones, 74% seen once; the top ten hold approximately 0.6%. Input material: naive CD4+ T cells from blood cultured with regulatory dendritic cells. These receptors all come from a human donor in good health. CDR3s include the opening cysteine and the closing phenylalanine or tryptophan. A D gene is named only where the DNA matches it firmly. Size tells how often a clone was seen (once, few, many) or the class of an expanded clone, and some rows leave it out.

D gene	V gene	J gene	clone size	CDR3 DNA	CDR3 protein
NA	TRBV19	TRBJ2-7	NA	TGTGCCAGTAGTAATCAGGGATACTACGAGCAGTACTTC	CASSNQGYYEQYF
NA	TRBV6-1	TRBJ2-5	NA	TGTGCCAGCAGTGGGACAGAAGGGGGTTTCCAAGAGACCCAGTACTTC	CASSGTEGGFQETQYF
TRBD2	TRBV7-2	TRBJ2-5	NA	TGTGCCAGCAGCTCGGGACTAGCGGGCCAAGAGACCCAGTACTTC	CASSSGLAGQETQYF
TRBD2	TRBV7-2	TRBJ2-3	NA	TGTGCCAGCAGCCGACGGGGGGGGAGCACAGATACGCAGTATTTT	CASSRRGGSTDTQYF
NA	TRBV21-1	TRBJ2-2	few	TGTGCCAGCAGTCCTAGTCCGGGACAGGATTACACCGGGGAGCTGTTTTTT	CASSPSPGQDYTGELFF
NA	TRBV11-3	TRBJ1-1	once	TGTGCCAGCAGCAAAATTGAGGGAAGGAACACTGAAGCTTTCTTT	CASSKIEGRNTEAFF
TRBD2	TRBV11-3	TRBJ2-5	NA	TGTGCCAGCAGCTTTCGGGCGTTTCTTAGCGGGGGTCCCTCCGAGACCCAGTACTTC	CASSFRAFLSGGPSETQYF
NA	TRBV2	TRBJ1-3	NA	TGTGCCAGTGGTTGGACAGAAGGAAACACCATATATTTT	CASGWTEGNTIYF
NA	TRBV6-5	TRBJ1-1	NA	TGTGCCAGCAGGGGGGCGATGGTGGGAACTGAAGCTTTCTTT	CASRGAMVGTEAFF
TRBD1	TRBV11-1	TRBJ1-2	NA	TGTGCCAGCAGCACGGACAGGGCCCTGACCTATGGCTACACCTTC	CASSTDRALTYGYTF
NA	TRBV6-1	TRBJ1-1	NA	TGTGCCAGCAAGCGGACCGGAGACACTGAAGCTTTCTTT	CASKRTGDTEAFF
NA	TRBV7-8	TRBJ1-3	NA	TGTGCCAGCAGCTTGACAGTCTCTGGAAACACCATATATTTT	CASSLTVSGNTIYF
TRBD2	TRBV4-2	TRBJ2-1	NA	TGTGCCAGCAGCCCCCCAAGGGGGACTAGCGGTTCCAATGAGCAGTTCTTC	CASSPPRGTSGSNEQFF
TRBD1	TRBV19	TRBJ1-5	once	TGTGCCAGTAGTATGGGAGAAGGACAGGGGCTTTATCAGCCCCAGCATTTT	CASSMGEGQGLYQPQHF
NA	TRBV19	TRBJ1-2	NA	TGTGCCAGTGTGCCAGGGGATCTTAACTATGGCTACACCTTC	CASVPGDLNYGYTF
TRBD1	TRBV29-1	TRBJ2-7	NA	TGCAGCGTTCGGGGCGGACAGGGCCGCCATTGGGACGAGCAGTACTTC	CSVRGGQGRHWDEQYF
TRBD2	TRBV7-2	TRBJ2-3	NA	TGTGCCAGCAGCCGCGGGGGGCGAGGGGGCACAGATACGCAGTATTTT	CASSRGGRGGTDTQYF
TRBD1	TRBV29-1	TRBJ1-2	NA	TGCAGCGGCAGGGGGTCCAACTATGGCTACACCTTC	CSGRGSNYGYTF
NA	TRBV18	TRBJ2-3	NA	TGTGCCAGCTCACCAGGGACTCCCGATACGCAGTATTTT	CASSPGTPDTQYF
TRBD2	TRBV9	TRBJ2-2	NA	TGTGCCAGCAGCGGCCGCGGGGGTGGTCCGAACACCGGGGAGCTGTTTTTT	CASSGRGGGPNTGELFF
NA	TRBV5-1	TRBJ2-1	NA	TGCGCCAGCAGATTAGGACTTAACAATGAGCAGTTCTTC	CASRLGLNNEQFF
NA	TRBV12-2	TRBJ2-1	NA	TGTGCAAGTCGCTCCTCGGCTAGCGGGGGGGCTATGGCATACAATGAGCAGTTCTTC	CASRSSASGGAMAYNEQFF
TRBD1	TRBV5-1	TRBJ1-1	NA	TGCGCCAGCAGCCTGACAGGGGGAGAAACGGAAGCTTTCTTT	CASSLTGGETEAFF
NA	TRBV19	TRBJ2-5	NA	TGTGCCAGTAGGGCCGCGGACCAAGAGACCCAGTACTTC	CASRAADQETQYF
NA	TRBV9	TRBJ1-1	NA	TGTGCCAGCAGCACGGGAGGGGGGAACAATCCTGAAGCTTTCTTT	CASSTGGGNNPEAFF
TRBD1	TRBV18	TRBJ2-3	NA	TGTGCCAGCTCACCACCGACTGGACAGGGTGCCGAGCGCAGCACAGATACGCAGTATTTT	CASSPPTGQGAERSTDTQYF
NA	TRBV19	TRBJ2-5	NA	TGTGCCAGTAGTATAGAAGCCCAGCGGACCCAGTACTTC	CASSIEAQRTQYF
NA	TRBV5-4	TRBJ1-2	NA	TGTGCCAGCAGCTCATTATCAGTGCTACTAGGCTACACCTTC	CASSSLSVLLGYTF
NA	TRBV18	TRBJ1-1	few	TGTGCCAGCTCCCTCGAGGGCACTGAAGCTTTCTTT	CASSLEGTEAFF
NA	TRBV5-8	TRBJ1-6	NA	TGTGCCAGCAGCCCCAGGGGCAATGGTGGTTCACCCCTCCACTTT	CASSPRGNGGSPLHF
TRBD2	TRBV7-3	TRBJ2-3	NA	TGTGCCAGCAGCTTAGGCGGGGGACCTTCAGATACGCAGTATTTT	CASSLGGGPSDTQYF
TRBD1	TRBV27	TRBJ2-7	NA	TGTGCCAGCAGACCAACAGGGGGCTACGAGCAGTACTTC	CASRPTGGYEQYF
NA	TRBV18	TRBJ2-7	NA	TGTGCCAGCTCACCACAGGAGGGACAGATTTACGAGCAGTACTTC	CASSPQEGQIYEQYF
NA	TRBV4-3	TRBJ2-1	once	TGCGCCAGCAGCCAAGAATCAAAGGGGGTATACAATGAGCAGTTCTTC	CASSQESKGVYNEQFF
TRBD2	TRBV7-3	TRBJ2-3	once	TGTGCCAGCAGCGAAGCGGGGGCAGGCAATACGCAGTATTTT	CASSEAGAGNTQYF
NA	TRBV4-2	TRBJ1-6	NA	TGTGCCAGCAGCGATAGAGGCAGCTTCGGTAATTCACCCCTCCACTTT	CASSDRGSFGNSPLHF
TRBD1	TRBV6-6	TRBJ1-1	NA	TGTGCCAGCACCCTAGGGGGCAGGGTAGCTTTCTTT	CASTLGGRVAFF
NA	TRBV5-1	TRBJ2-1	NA	TGCGCCAGCATGACAGGAGGCGCGGACAATGAGCAGTTCTTC	CASMTGGADNEQFF
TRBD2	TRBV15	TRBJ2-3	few	TGTGCCACCAGCGGCAGGGGACTAGCCAGGACAGATACGCAGTATTTT	CATSGRGLARTDTQYF
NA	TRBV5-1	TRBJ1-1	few	TGCGCCAGCAGCCCCGGGGGAGGGGAGAGGACTGAAGCTTTCTTT	CASSPGGGERTEAFF
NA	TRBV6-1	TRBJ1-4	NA	TGTGCCAGCGAGGACAGAACAACTAATGAAAAACTGTTTTTT	CASEDRTTNEKLFF
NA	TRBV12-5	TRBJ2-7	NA	TGTGCTCGCAATCGTCGGGGTAGCGAGCAGTACTTC	CARNRRGSEQYF
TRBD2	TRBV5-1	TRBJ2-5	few	TGCGCCAGCAGCTTCCACAAACTAGCGGGAGAGACCCAGTACTTC	CASSFHKLAGETQYF
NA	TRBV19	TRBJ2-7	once	TGTGCCAGTAGTATCGGTCAGGGCTCCTACGAGCAGTACTTC	CASSIGQGSYEQYF
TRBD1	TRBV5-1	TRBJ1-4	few	TGCGCCAGCACCGACAGGGAAGGCGAAAAACTGTTTTTT	CASTDREGEKLFF
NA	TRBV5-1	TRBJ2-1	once	TGCGCCAGCAGCCTCGACAGAGAACGATGGCAGTTCTTC	CASSLDRERWQFF
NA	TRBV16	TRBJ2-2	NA	TGTGCCAGCGCCAGGGGCGGTGAGGGGAACACCGGGGAGCTGTTTTTT	CASARGGEGNTGELFF
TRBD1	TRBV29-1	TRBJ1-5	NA	TGCAGCGTGGGACAGGGGGCAGATCAGCCCCAGCATTTT	CSVGQGADQPQHF
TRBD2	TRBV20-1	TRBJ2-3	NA	TGCAGTGCTAGGGGGGGGGATACGCAGTATTTT	CSARGGDTQYF
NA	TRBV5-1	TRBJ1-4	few	TGCGCCAGCAGCTTGGTAGCGGGAACTAATGAAAAACTGTTTTTT	CASSLVAGTNEKLFF
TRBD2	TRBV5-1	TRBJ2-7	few	TGCGCCAGCAGCTTGGCCCCTAGCGGGGGTCTCTACGAGCAGTACTTC	CASSLAPSGGLYEQYF
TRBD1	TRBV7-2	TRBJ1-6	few	TGTGCCAGCAGCTCGCAACAGGGGGCTATTTCACCCCTCCACTTT	CASSSQQGAISPLHF
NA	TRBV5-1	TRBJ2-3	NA	TGCGCCAGCAGTCTTCGGGGGTGGGTCAGTTCTGAGGATACGCAGTATTTT	CASSLRGWVSSEDTQYF